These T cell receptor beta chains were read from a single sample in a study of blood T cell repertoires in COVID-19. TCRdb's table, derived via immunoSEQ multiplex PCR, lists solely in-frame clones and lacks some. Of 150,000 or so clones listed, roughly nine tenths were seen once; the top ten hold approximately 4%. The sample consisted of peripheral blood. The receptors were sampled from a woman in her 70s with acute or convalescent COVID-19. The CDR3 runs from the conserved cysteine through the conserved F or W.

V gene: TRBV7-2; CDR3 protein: CASSLAMSGLAGGPFF
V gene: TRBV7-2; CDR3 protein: CASLAGVTNEQFF
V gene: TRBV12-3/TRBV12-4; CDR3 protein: CASSVRSTDTQYF
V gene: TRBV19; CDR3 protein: CASSTGGSQPQHF
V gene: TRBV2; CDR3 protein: CASSKLPGQPQHF
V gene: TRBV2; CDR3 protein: CASRLRGGGHEPQHF
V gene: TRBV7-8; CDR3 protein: CASRRSGQADGTGELFF
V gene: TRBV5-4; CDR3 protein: CASSLQQLNTEAFF
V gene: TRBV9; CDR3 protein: CASSVDEGFSGNTIYF
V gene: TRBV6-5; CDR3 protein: CASSYQAGSYEQYF
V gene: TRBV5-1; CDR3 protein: CASSGEGRNSPLHF
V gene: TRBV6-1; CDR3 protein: CASSAQGAGVVSEAFF
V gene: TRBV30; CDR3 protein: CAWSVGAGDGNQPQHF
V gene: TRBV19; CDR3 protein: CASSIVGRMNTEAFF
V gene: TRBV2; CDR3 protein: CASTGQGINEQFF
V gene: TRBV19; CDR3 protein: CASKRDREVQPQHF
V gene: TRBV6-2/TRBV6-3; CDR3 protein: CASSYEAVSYEQYF
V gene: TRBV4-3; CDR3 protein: CASSQEGQLGNTF
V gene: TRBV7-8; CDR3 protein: CASSLSGSYNSPLHF
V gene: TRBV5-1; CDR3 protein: CASSLGQGGTEAFF
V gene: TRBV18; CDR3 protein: CASSPPRGNHEQFF
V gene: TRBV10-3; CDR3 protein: CAIRDGTTSYNEQFF
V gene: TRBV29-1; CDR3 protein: CSVKQGQGGDEQFF
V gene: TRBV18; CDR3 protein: CASSPGPLNEQYF
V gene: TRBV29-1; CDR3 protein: CSLNRAMNTEAFF
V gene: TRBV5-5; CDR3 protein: CASSPTGYEQYF
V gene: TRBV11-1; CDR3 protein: CASSLGDSGSHNEQFF
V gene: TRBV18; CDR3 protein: CASSPNGQGDQPQHF
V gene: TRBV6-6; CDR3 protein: CASSYPSGYTF
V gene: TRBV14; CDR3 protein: CASSQGQGTSSSGEQFF
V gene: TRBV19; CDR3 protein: CASSLYSGYGYTF
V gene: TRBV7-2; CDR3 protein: CASSPIDRARGTQYF
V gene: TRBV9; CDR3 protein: CASSATGTGSSIQYF
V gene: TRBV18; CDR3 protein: CASSPQQGANQPQHF
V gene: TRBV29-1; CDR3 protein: CSVARGGGSGGYTF
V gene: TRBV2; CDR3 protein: CASSLLSTDTQYF
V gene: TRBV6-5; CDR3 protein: CASSGVETQYF
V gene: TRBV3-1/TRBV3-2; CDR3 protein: CASRGAGVGTDTQYF
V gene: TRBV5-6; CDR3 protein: CASSGGFGQDTEAFF
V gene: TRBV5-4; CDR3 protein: CASSLGEGGPYNEQFF
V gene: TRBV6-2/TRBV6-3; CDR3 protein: CASSYFSGGEQYF
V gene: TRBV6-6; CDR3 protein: CASSQLSGMMNYGYTF
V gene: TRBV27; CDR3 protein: CASTVGTSGNNEQFF
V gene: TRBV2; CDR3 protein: CASRARIAGNTEAFF
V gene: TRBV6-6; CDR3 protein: CASSLAGRNEKLFF
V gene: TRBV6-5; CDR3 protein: CASRQGQANTDTQYF
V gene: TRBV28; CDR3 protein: CASSAGDRFVETQYF
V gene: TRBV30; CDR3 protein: CAWTHRGVFYGYTF
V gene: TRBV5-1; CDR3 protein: CASSYRQGGSSPLHF
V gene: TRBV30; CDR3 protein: CAWSIGGQETQYF
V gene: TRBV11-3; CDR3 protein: CASSSGQGETQYF
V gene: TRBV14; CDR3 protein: CASSQDAAVGQFF
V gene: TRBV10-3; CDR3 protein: CAISDGAGGTTDTQYF